One and the same sample provided the 24 T cell receptor beta chains below, sequenced in a study of shared clonotypes between healthy human individuals. Generated by immunoSEQ multiplex PCR, the TCRdb table keeps only in-frame clones and is missing some. The sample lists some 2.3 million clones, more than 85% occurring once. The source material was naive CD4+ T cells from PBMCs. The subset denotes: CD45RA+ positively selected. The receptors stem from a young man in good health. Some clones in this sample may be carry-over from other donors' samples.

The chain couples TRBV5-4 to TRBJ1-2; 7 bases match TRBD1. This CDR3 contains 12 residues. Germline assignment: CDR1 SGHNT and CDR2 YYREEE (reference sequence). With 5 bases clipped from V and 3 bases from J, the junction kept 1 base outside the gene matches. The CDR3 bases are TGTGCCAGCAGGGGGACAGACTATGGCTACACCTTC. Protein: CASRGTDYGYTF.

The chain combines TRBV2 with TRBJ2-5; D is unclear. In germline, CDR1 is SNHLY, CDR2 FYNNEI. The CDR3 covers 14 residues. The V end was cut by 8 bases, the J end by 3 bases, with 16 bases between. CDR3 coding DNA: TGTGCCAGCTTATCCTTCTTCGGTGAAGAGACCCAGTACTTC. As protein: CASLSFFGEETQYF.

About this clone itself: This specimen includes other DNA sequences encoding the same CDR3. The V and J genes are TRBV15 and TRBJ2-5, with 8 positions matching TRBD1. Trimming took 3 bases from V and 1 from J; bases not matched to a gene: 1. Per germline, CDR1 LNHNV and CDR2 YYDKDF (reference sequence). The CDR3 is made up of 14 amino acids. DNA of the CDR3: TGTGCCACCAGCAGGGGACAGGTCCAAGAGACCCAGTACTTC. Residues: CATSRGQVQETQYF.

The chain links TRBV25-1 to TRBJ1-4, with D possibly being TRBD1 (6 bases). Between the trimmed V and J ends, which lost 1 base and 7 bases, there was a span of 13 bases. This CDR3 is 15 amino acids long. CDR1 and CDR2 (germline): MGHDK, SYGVNS. CDR3 bases: TGTGCCAGCAGTGAATGGGCGGGGGCAGGTGAAAAACTGTTTTTT. This codes for CASSEWAGAGEKLFF.

This sequence joins TRBV11-3 and TRBJ1-1; D is unclear. Germline assignment: CDR1 SGHNT and CDR2 YENEEA. The CDR3 loop spans 13 amino acids. V lost 3 bases to trimming and J lost 7 bases, with 12 bases between them. The CDR3 nucleotides read TGTGCCAGCAGCTTCGGCCTGAATAGTGAAGCTTTCTTT. This codes for CASSFGLNSEAFF.

CDR3 loop: CASSSSTNTEAFF. The CDR3 nucleotides are TGTGCCAGCAGCTCGAGTACGAACACTGAAGCTTTCTTT. The rearrangement uses TRBV11-3 and TRBJ1-1; no reliable D call. V was clipped by 4 bases and J by 1 base, with 7 bases between them. The CDR3 length is 13 residues. Germline-derived CDR1 and CDR2 are SGHNT and YENEEA.

V and J are TRBV30 and TRBJ1-4, with D possibly being TRBD1 (6 bases). The CDR3 sequence is 15 residues long. V was cut by 3 bases and J by 0 bases, with 11 bases left in between. Germline V CDR1 and CDR2: GTSNPN, SVGIG (reference sequence). The CDR3 reads CAWRVTGTTNEKLFF. The CDR3 nucleotides read TGTGCCTGGAGGGTCACAGGGACAACTAATGAAAAACTGTTTTTT.

The chain recombines TRBV6-5 with TRBJ2-1; either TRBD1 or TRBD2 may supply D (6 bases each). V was shortened by 3 bases and J by 7 bases, with 19 bases between the two germline ends. The V gene's germline CDR1 is MNHEY and CDR2 SVGAGI. This CDR3 comprises 16 residues. In nucleotides, the CDR3 is TGTGCCAGCAGTTATGCGGGACACGAGATGGGGAATGAGCAGTTCTTC. It translates to CASSYAGHEMGNEQFF.

The chain joins TRBV6-5 to TRBJ1-1; no reliable D call. CDR1 is MNHEY, CDR2 SVGAGI, per germline. The germline V and J ends were trimmed by 0 bases and 3 bases, with 8 bases remaining between them. There are 14 residues in the CDR3. CDR3 in amino acids: CASSYSTYYTEAFF. The CDR3 DNA sequence: TGTGCCAGCAGTTACTCCACCTATTACACTGAAGCTTTCTTT.

This chain uses TRBV14 with TRBJ2-7; the D gene is possibly TRBD1 (5 bases). With 3 bases removed from V and 6 bases from J, the gap between germline ends came to 12 bases. In germline, CDR1 is SGHDN, CDR2 FVKESK. The length of the CDR3 is 13 residues. CDR3 sequence: CASSQTQGSEQYF. The CDR3 DNA reads as TGTGCCAGCAGCCAGACCCAGGGTTCCGAGCAGTACTTC.

V gene TRBV9 combines with J gene TRBJ1-1, with TRBD1 matching over 8 bases. The germline V gene has CDR1 SGDLS and CDR2 YYNGEE. The CDR3 totals 16 residues. V dropped 0 bases and J dropped 3; count of bases not matched to a gene: 7. CDR3 DNA sequence: TGTGCCAGCAGCGTAGGGTTGGCAGGGGGCTACACTGAAGCTTTCTTT. It is translated as CASSVGLAGGYTEAFF.

The rearrangement joins TRBV27 to TRBJ2-7; possible D gene TRBD2, 5 bases. CDR1 and CDR2 (germline): MNHEY, SMNVEV (reference sequence). The CDR3 length is 13 residues. The ends were cut back, 6 bases at V and 6 bases at J, with 15 bases in the middle. CDR3 sequence reads: CASRTRGYPEQYF. CDR3 bases: TGTGCCAGCAGAACCCGAGGGTACCCCGAGCAGTACTTC.

The chain uses TRBV5-1 and TRBJ2-5, with a tentative D call TRBD1 (6 bases). The CDR3 totals 14 residues. V was clipped by 2 bases and J by 2 bases, with 10 bases between them. CDR1 is SGHRS and CDR2 is YFSETQ in the germline V gene. CDR3 DNA: TGCGCCAGCAGCTTTGGCAGGGGACAAGAGACCCAGTACTTC. Translating it yields CASSFGRGQETQYF.

In regard to this clone: Within the sample, other DNA sequences also encode this same CDR3. The chain carries TRBV28 and TRBJ2-7, with 10 bases matching TRBD2. V was pared by 6 bases and J by 4 bases, with 6 bases of the junction left unmatched. This CDR3 comprises 14 residues. Germline V gives CDR1 MDHEN, CDR2 SYDVKM. CDR3 in amino acids: CASRASGSVYEQYF. The CDR3 nucleotides are TGTGCCAGCAGAGCTAGCGGGAGTGTGTACGAGCAGTACTTC.

The V gene is TRBV6-5, the J gene TRBJ2-3; 8 positions match TRBD1. The CDR3 contains 15 residues. Germline trimming cut 2 bases from V and 1 base from J; bases unmatched to any gene: 2. Germline CDR1 MNHEY, CDR2 SVGAGI. The CDR3 spells CASSYADRGTDTQYF. CDR3 nucleotides: TGTGCCAGCAGTTACGCGGACAGGGGCACAGATACGCAGTATTTT.

This clone turned up a few times. The genes are TRBV30 and TRBJ1-1; unclear D gene. This CDR3 has 13 amino acids. Germline V gene sequence: CDR1 GTSNPN, CDR2 SVGIG (reference sequence). The V end was cut by 8 bases, the J end by 5 bases, with 18 bases between. The CDR3 DNA reads as TGTGCCAACTCTCGAGGGATGAGGACTGAAGCTTTCTTT. This codes for CANSRGMRTEAFF.

The chain uses TRBV4-3 and TRBJ1-3; tentative D call: TRBD1 (5 bases). This CDR3 is built from 15 residues. Trimming cost V 2 bases and J 2 bases, with 10 bases left between them. Germline CDR1 and CDR2: LGHNA and YSLEER. CDR3 sequence: CASSQTGLTGNTIYF. The CDR3 bases are TGCGCCAGCAGCCAAACGGGGCTTACTGGAAACACCATATATTTT.

In this sample, this clone turned up once. V is TRBV2 and J is TRBJ1-5; D is unresolved. The V gene lost 6 bases and the J gene lost 1 base, with 22 bases spanning the gap. Germline CDR1 is SNHLY and CDR2 is FYNNEI. CDR3 length: 18 residues. Here the CDR3 DNA reads TGTGCCAGCAGCGACCCCCTTCTTGTAGCGCCCAGCAATCAGCCCCAGCATTTT. Residues: CASSDPLLVAPSNQPQHF.

The CDR3 nucleotides are TGTGCCAGCAGTTTATCCCCAGGGAGAGGTCAGCCCCAGCATTTT. This gives the protein CASSLSPGRGQPQHF. This chain joins TRBV28 and TRBJ1-5; TRBD1 is a possible D gene (5 bases). CDR3 length equals 15 residues. Germline V gives CDR1 MDHEN, CDR2 SYDVKM. The V gene lost 1 base and the J gene lost 6 bases, with 13 bases spanning the gap.

The chain joins TRBV4-2 to TRBJ2-1; D is unresolved. Germline V lookup: CDR1 LGHNA, CDR2 YNFKEQ. The CDR3 length is 17 residues. The V gene lost 0 bases and the J gene lost 0 bases, with 12 bases spanning the gap. The CDR3 spells CASSQDLRSSSYNEQFF. The CDR3 bases are TGTGCCAGCAGCCAAGATTTACGATCGAGCTCCTACAATGAGCAGTTCTTC.

The chain is built from TRBV10-3 and TRBJ1-3; D is uncertain. CDR3 length: 15 amino acids. Trimming took off 4 bases at V and 4 bases at J, with 14 bases between the two ends. CDR1 ENHRY and CDR2 SYGVKD come from the germline V gene. This CDR3 is CAISGGPLYGNTIYF. DNA of the CDR3: TGTGCCATCAGTGGTGGACCTCTATACGGAAACACCATATATTTT.

The chain recombines TRBV5-1 with TRBJ2-2; D gene uncertain. In germline, CDR1 is SGHRS, CDR2 YFSETQ. The CDR3 has 16 amino acids. Trimming took off 2 bases at V and 0 bases at J, with 11 bases between the two ends. CDR3 in amino acids: CASSFGSSANTGELFF. In nucleotides, the CDR3 is TGCGCCAGCAGCTTTGGTTCCAGTGCGAACACCGGGGAGCTGTTTTTT.

V is TRBV9 and J is TRBJ1-4; D not certain. Per the germline V gene, CDR1 is SGDLS and CDR2 is YYNGEE. The length of the CDR3 is 16 residues. Trimming removed 0 bases from V and 0 bases from J, with 9 bases in between. The CDR3 region is CASSVGALPTNEKLFF. DNA for the CDR3: TGTGCCAGCAGCGTAGGAGCCTTACCAACTAATGAAAAACTGTTTTTT.

CDR3 region: CASSLKGSGVRSGANVLTF. DNA of the CDR3: TGTGCCAGCAGCTTAAAGGGAAGCGGGGTACGCTCTGGGGCCAACGTCCTGACTTTC. The chain joins TRBV7-3 to TRBJ2-6; 7 positions match TRBD2. J lost 0 bases, V lost 1 base, and 9 bases had no gene match. Germline CDR1 and CDR2: SGHTA and FQGTGA. The CDR3 spans 19 residues.